The rows below give T cell receptor beta chains drawn from one sample of a study of long-term antiretroviral therapy in people with HIV. Clones were sequenced by immunoSEQ multiplex PCR, and TCRdb holds only the in-frame ones, with some missing. The sample holds roughly 15,000 clones, around four fifths seen once. This specimen was unsorted PBMCs, taken just over 3.1 years after starting antiretroviral therapy. Receptors originate from a woman aged 40-49 years with HIV. CDR3s include the opening cysteine and the closing phenylalanine or tryptophan. The order of the fields is V gene, clone size, J gene, D gene, CDR3 protein, CDR3 DNA. The D gene is left open where the match is weak. A clone size is listed for some rows: how often the clone was seen (once, few, many), or a class if it is expanded.

V: TRBV18
size: -
J: TRBJ2-7
D: TRBD1
CDR3: CASSPPSSSQGQGKVLYF
DNA: TGTGCCAGCTCACCACCTTCCTCAAGTCAGGGACAGGGGAAGGTTCTGTACTTC

V: TRBV25-1
size: -
J: TRBJ2-2
D: TRBD1
CDR3: CASSVTSGGLNTGELFF
DNA: TGTGCCAGCAGTGTAACGTCAGGGGGATTAAACACCGGGGAGCTGTTTTTT

V: TRBV18
size: -
J: TRBJ1-2
D: TRBD1
CDR3: CASSTGTGGENYGYTF
DNA: TGTGCCAGCTCAACCGGGACAGGGGGCGAAAACTATGGCTACACCTTC

V: TRBV7-9
size: -
J: TRBJ2-7
D: -
CDR3: CASSLQEGADEQYF
DNA: TGTGCCAGCAGCTTACAAGAAGGGGCCGACGAGCAGTACTTC

V: TRBV5-4
size: -
J: TRBJ1-5
D: TRBD1
CDR3: CASSLDRGAQPQHF
DNA: TGTGCCAGCAGCTTGGACAGGGGGGCTCAGCCCCAGCATTTT

V: TRBV5-8
size: -
J: TRBJ1-3
D: -
CDR3: CASNYKHGNTIYF
DNA: TGTGCCAGCAACTACAAGCATGGAAACACCATATATTTT

V: TRBV6-1
size: few
J: TRBJ1-1
D: -
CDR3: CASRQRGWEAFF
DNA: TGTGCCAGCAGGCAGAGAGGCTGGGAAGCTTTCTTT

V: TRBV6-6
size: -
J: TRBJ1-6
D: -
CDR3: CASSYSSLSPGSPLHF
DNA: TGTGCCAGCAGTTACAGTAGCCTATCTCCCGGTTCACCCCTCCACTTT

V: TRBV5-6
size: -
J: TRBJ1-3
D: -
CDR3: CASSFRDNWSMAGNTIYF
DNA: TGTGCCAGCAGCTTCCGGGACAACTGGTCCATGGCTGGAAACACCATATATTTT

V: TRBV4-1
size: -
J: TRBJ1-6
D: -
CDR3: CASSQDKERWSSYNSPLHF
DNA: TGCGCCAGCAGCCAAGATAAAGAGCGTTGGAGCTCCTATAATTCACCCCTCCACTTT

V: TRBV6-5
size: -
J: TRBJ2-7
D: TRBD2
CDR3: CASRPSRGGREQYF
DNA: TGTGCCAGCAGACCTAGCCGGGGGGGAAGGGAGCAGTACTTC

V: TRBV7-7
size: -
J: TRBJ2-1
D: -
CDR3: CASSFDLASYNEQFF
DNA: TGTGCCAGCAGCTTTGATCTGGCCTCCTACAATGAGCAGTTCTTC

V: TRBV5-1
size: -
J: TRBJ2-2
D: -
CDR3: CATSARGDTGELFF
DNA: TGCGCCACCTCTGCGAGGGGCGACACCGGGGAGCTGTTTTTT

V: TRBV13
size: -
J: TRBJ1-1
D: -
CDR3: CASSPTENTEAFF
DNA: TGTGCCAGCAGTCCGACAGAGAACACTGAAGCTTTCTTT

V: TRBV25-1
size: -
J: TRBJ1-2
D: TRBD1
CDR3: CASREGQGSYGYTF
DNA: TGTGCCAGCAGGGAGGGACAGGGAAGCTATGGCTACACCTTC

V: TRBV7-2
size: -
J: TRBJ1-2
D: TRBD1
CDR3: CASSFQQGHNYGYTF
DNA: TGTGCCAGCAGCTTTCAACAGGGGCATAACTATGGCTACACCTTC

V: TRBV27
size: -
J: TRBJ2-6
D: -
CDR3: CASSLLGQSSSGANVLTF
DNA: TGTGCCAGCAGTTTATTGGGACAAAGTTCATCTGGGGCCAACGTCCTGACTTTC

V: TRBV5-1
size: -
J: TRBJ1-4
D: -
CDR3: CASSEAGGAEKLFF
DNA: TGCGCCAGCAGCGAAGCAGGTGGGGCTGAAAAACTGTTTTTT

V: TRBV7-9
size: -
J: TRBJ1-4
D: -
CDR3: CASSLARDPGEKLFF
DNA: TGTGCCAGCAGCTTAGCCCGGGATCCCGGTGAAAAACTGTTTTTT

V: TRBV12-5
size: -
J: TRBJ2-5
D: TRBD2
CDR3: CASGFELAVQETQYF
DNA: TGTGCTAGTGGTTTTGAACTAGCGGTTCAAGAGACCCAGTACTTC

V: TRBV25-1
size: -
J: TRBJ1-2
D: -
CDR3: CASSDPNRAGPNYGYTF
DNA: TGTGCCAGCAGTGACCCAAACAGGGCGGGGCCTAACTATGGCTACACCTTC

V: TRBV2
size: -
J: TRBJ2-5
D: TRBD1
CDR3: CASTRESQGYQETQYF
DNA: TGTGCCAGCACGAGAGAATCACAGGGGTACCAAGAGACCCAGTACTTC

V: TRBV7-9
size: -
J: TRBJ2-5
D: TRBD2
CDR3: CASSLVIAGQETQYF
DNA: TGTGCCAGCAGCTTAGTGATAGCGGGGCAAGAGACCCAGTACTTC

V: TRBV27
size: -
J: TRBJ2-1
D: TRBD1
CDR3: CASTETGGAFSTGGYNEQFF
DNA: TGTGCCAGCACCGAAACAGGGGGCGCGTTCTCAACAGGAGGTTACAATGAGCAGTTCTTC

V: TRBV7-8
size: once
J: TRBJ2-3
D: TRBD2
CDR3: CASSLSPSGGEADTQYF
DNA: TGTGCCAGCAGCTTAAGTCCTAGCGGGGGTGAGGCAGATACGCAGTATTTT

V: TRBV30
size: -
J: TRBJ1-2
D: TRBD1
CDR3: CAWSRLQGAHGYTF
DNA: TGTGCCTGGAGTCGATTACAGGGGGCCCATGGCTACACCTTC

V: TRBV6-5
size: -
J: TRBJ2-5
D: TRBD2
CDR3: CASSYLAGGQETQYF
DNA: TGTGCCAGCAGTTACTTGGCGGGGGGGCAAGAGACCCAGTACTTC

V: TRBV6-6
size: -
J: TRBJ2-1
D: TRBD1
CDR3: CASSHPGQGSYNEQFF
DNA: TGTGCCAGCAGTCATCCGGGACAGGGTTCCTACAATGAGCAGTTCTTC

V: TRBV2
size: -
J: TRBJ2-1
D: TRBD2
CDR3: CASRRRTSGGDEQFF
DNA: TGTGCCAGCAGGAGGCGGACTAGCGGGGGCGATGAGCAGTTCTTC

V: TRBV18
size: once
J: TRBJ2-1
D: -
CDR3: CASSRLGLDNEQFF
DNA: TGTGCCAGCTCACGATTAGGGCTAGACAATGAGCAGTTCTTC

V: TRBV7-2
size: once
J: TRBJ2-1
D: TRBD1
CDR3: CASSPQLGTGAYNEQFF
DNA: TGTGCCAGCAGCCCCCAACTCGGGACAGGGGCCTACAATGAGCAGTTCTTC

V: TRBV5-1
size: -
J: TRBJ2-1
D: -
CDR3: CASSFQSSYNEQFF
DNA: TGCGCCAGCAGCTTTCAAAGCTCCTACAATGAGCAGTTCTTC

V: TRBV10-3
size: -
J: TRBJ2-3
D: TRBD2
CDR3: CAISEAGGTDTQYF
DNA: TGTGCCATCAGTGAGGCGGGGGGCACAGATACGCAGTATTTT

V: TRBV11-2
size: -
J: TRBJ2-5
D: -
CDR3: CASSTNRVRETQYF
DNA: TGTGCCAGCAGCACGAACAGGGTCCGGGAGACCCAGTACTTC

V: TRBV5-5
size: medium-sized
J: TRBJ1-2
D: -
CDR3: CASSLANNYGYTF
DNA: TGTGCCAGCAGCTTGGCCAACAACTATGGCTACACCTTC

V: TRBV7-2
size: -
J: TRBJ1-5
D: -
CDR3: CASSLSEEQPQHF
DNA: TGTGCCAGCAGCTTGTCAGAGGAGCAGCCCCAGCATTTT

V: TRBV7-9
size: -
J: TRBJ2-7
D: TRBD1
CDR3: CASSSTQGANFYEQYF
DNA: TGTGCCAGCAGCTCAACCCAGGGGGCGAATTTCTACGAGCAGTACTTC

V: TRBV5-6
size: -
J: TRBJ2-1
D: TRBD1
CDR3: CASSFRDRPYNEQFF
DNA: TGTGCCAGCAGCTTCCGGGACAGACCTTACAATGAGCAGTTCTTC

V: TRBV9
size: once
J: TRBJ2-7
D: TRBD1
CDR3: CASSVGGRGPYEQYF
DNA: TGTGCCAGCAGCGTAGGGGGAAGGGGGCCCTACGAGCAGTACTTC